The rows below give T cell receptor beta chains drawn from one sample of a study of blood T cell repertoires in COVID-19. The protocol was immunoSEQ multiplex PCR, while the TCRdb copy is restricted to in-frame clones and leaves out a portion. The table shows roughly 230,000 clones, with 65% to 85% occurring only once. Input material: peripheral blood. The receptors stem from a woman older than 75 with acute or convalescent COVID-19. Each CDR3 is given with its conserved first and last residue. A D gene is named only where the DNA matches it firmly. For some rows the clone size is stated as once, few or many, or as a class when expanded; others skip it.

size: -
D: TRBD1
J: TRBJ2-7
V: TRBV27
CDR3: CASSFTGGSYEQYF
DNA: TGTGCCAGCAGTTTTACAGGGGGTAGCTACGAGCAGTACTTC

size: few
D: -
J: TRBJ1-5
V: TRBV12-3/TRBV12-4
CDR3: CASSLLNQPQHF
DNA: TGTGCCAGCAGTTTACTAAATCAGCCCCAGCATTTT

size: -
D: -
J: TRBJ2-7
V: TRBV28
CDR3: CASSYRPYEQYF
DNA: TGTGCCAGCAGTTACAGACCCTACGAGCAGTACTTC

size: -
D: TRBD1
J: TRBJ1-5
V: TRBV19
CDR3: CASSSTGTRVSQHF
DNA: TGTGCCAGTAGTTCGACAGGGACGCGGGTGTCCCAGCATTTT

size: -
D: TRBD1
J: TRBJ2-1
V: TRBV23-1
CDR3: CASSQQSGDRGQKRERDEQFF
DNA: TGCGCCAGCAGTCAACAATCGGGGGACAGGGGGCAGAAGCGGGAGCGCGATGAGCAGTTCTTC

size: -
D: -
J: TRBJ1-6
V: TRBV3-1/TRBV3-2
CDR3: CASNQGRSPLHF
DNA: TGTGCCAGCAATCAGGGCCGGTCACCCCTCCACTTT

size: -
D: TRBD2
J: TRBJ2-1
V: TRBV7-2
CDR3: CASSLSGGQNEQFF
DNA: TGTGCCAGCAGCCTTAGCGGGGGTCAGAATGAGCAGTTCTTC

size: -
D: -
J: TRBJ2-7
V: TRBV7-6
CDR3: CASSPLQGASYEQYF
DNA: TGTGCCAGCAGCCCTTTACAAGGGGCTTCGTACGAGCAGTACTTC

size: once
D: -
J: TRBJ1-3
V: TRBV9
CDR3: CASSRGGGQFVYF
DNA: TGTGCCAGCAGCCGCGGTGGCGGACAATTCGTATATTTT

size: once
D: TRBD1
J: TRBJ1-2
V: TRBV10-1
CDR3: CASRKKQGAPNYGYTF
DNA: TGCGCCAGCAGAAAAAAACAGGGGGCTCCTAACTATGGCTACACCTTC

size: -
D: -
J: TRBJ1-1
V: TRBV10-2
CDR3: CASRPTANTEAFF
DNA: TGCGCCAGCAGACCTACAGCGAACACTGAAGCTTTCTTT

size: medium-sized
D: TRBD1
J: TRBJ2-3
V: TRBV7-3
CDR3: CASSLGTGLRGDTQYF
DNA: TGTGCCAGCAGCTTAGGGACAGGGCTCCGGGGAGATACGCAGTATTTT

size: -
D: -
J: TRBJ1-4
V: TRBV5-1
CDR3: CASRRSVATTNEKLFF
DNA: TGCGCCAGCAGAAGGAGTGTGGCAACAACTAATGAAAAACTGTTTTTT

size: -
D: TRBD1
J: TRBJ1-1
V: TRBV29-1
CDR3: CSVETTGVMNTEAFF
DNA: TGCAGCGTTGAGACGACAGGGGTCATGAACACTGAAGCTTTCTTT

size: -
D: TRBD2
J: TRBJ2-1
V: TRBV11-3
CDR3: CASSFNSGTSGRNEQFF
DNA: TGTGCCAGCAGCTTCAATTCCGGGACTAGCGGGAGGAATGAGCAGTTCTTC

size: -
D: -
J: TRBJ2-1
V: TRBV12-3/TRBV12-4
CDR3: CASSLVINEQFF
DNA: TGTGCCAGCAGTTTAGTTATCAATGAGCAGTTCTTC

size: -
D: TRBD1
J: TRBJ1-2
V: TRBV19
CDR3: CASSGDRYYGYTF
DNA: TGTGCCAGTAGTGGGGACAGATACTATGGCTACACCTTC